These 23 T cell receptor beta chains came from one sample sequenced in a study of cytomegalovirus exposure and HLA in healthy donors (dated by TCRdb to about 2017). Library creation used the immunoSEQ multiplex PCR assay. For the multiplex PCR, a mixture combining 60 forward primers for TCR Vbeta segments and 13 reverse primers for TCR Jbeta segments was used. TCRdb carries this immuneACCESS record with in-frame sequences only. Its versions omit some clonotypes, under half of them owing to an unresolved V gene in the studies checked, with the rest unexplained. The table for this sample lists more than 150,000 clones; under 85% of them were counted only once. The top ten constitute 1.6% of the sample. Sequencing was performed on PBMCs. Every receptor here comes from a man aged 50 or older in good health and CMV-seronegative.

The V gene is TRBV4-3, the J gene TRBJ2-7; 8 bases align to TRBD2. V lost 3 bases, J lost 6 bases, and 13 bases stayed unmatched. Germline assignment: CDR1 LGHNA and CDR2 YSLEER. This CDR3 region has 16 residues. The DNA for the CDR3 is TGCGCCAGCAGCCAGGGGCGGGGGGTTTCTCGTGGCGAGCAGTACTTC. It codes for CASSQGRGVSRGEQYF.

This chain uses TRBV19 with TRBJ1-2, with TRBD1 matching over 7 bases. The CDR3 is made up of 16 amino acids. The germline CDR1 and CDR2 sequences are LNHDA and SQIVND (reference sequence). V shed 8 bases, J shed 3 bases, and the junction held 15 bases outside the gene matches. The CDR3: CASSVGTVLPDYGYTF. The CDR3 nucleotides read TGTGCCAGTTCGGTCGGGACAGTCCTCCCCGACTATGGCTACACCTTC. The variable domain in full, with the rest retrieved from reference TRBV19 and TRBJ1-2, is DGGITQSPKYLFRKEGQNVTLSCEQNLNHDAMYWYRQDPGQGLRLIYYSQIVNDFQKGDIAEGYSVSREKKESFPLTVTSAQKNPTAFYLCASSVGTVLPDYGYTFGSGTRLTVV.

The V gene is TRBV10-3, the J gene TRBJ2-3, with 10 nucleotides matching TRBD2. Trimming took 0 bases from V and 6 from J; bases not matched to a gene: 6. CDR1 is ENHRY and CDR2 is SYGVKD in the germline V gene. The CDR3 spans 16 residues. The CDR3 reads CAISESILAGGDTQYF. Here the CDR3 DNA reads TGTGCCATCAGTGAGTCGATATTAGCGGGGGGCGATACGCAGTATTTT.

The CDR3 spells CASSLDGTYSGNTIYF. Written as DNA, the CDR3 is TGTGCCAGCAGTTTAGACGGGACATACTCTGGAAACACCATATATTTT. The J gene is TRBJ1-3, the V gene TRBV6-5; tentative D call: TRBD1 (6 bases). Germline V gene data show CDR1 as MNHEY and CDR2 as SVGAGI. CDR3 length equals 16 residues. Trimming took 4 bases from V and 0 from J, leaving 13 bases between them.

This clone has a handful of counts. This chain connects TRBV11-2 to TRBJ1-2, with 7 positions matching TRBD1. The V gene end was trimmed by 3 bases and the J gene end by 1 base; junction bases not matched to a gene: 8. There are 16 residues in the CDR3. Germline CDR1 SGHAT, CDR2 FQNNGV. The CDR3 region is CASSFRDSHLNYGYTF. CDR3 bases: TGTGCCAGCAGCTTTCGGGACAGCCATCTTAACTATGGCTACACCTTC.

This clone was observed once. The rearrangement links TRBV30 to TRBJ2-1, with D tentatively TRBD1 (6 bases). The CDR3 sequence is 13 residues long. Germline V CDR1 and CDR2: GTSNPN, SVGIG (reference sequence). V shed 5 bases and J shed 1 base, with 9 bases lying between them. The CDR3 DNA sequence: TGTGCCTGGGGACAGCTATCCTACAATGAGCAGTTCTTC. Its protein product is CAWGQLSYNEQFF.

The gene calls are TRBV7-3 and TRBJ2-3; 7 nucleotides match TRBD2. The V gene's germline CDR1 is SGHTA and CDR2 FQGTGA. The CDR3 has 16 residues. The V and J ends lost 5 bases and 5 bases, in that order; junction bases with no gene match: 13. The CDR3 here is CASSPNGRGGRDTQYF. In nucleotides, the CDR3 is TGTGCCAGCAGCCCTAATGGTCGGGGAGGGAGAGATACGCAGTATTTT.

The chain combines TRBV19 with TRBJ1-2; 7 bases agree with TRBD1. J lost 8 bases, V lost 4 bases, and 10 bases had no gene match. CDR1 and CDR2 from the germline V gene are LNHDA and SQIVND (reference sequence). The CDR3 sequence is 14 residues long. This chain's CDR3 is CASSKGQPNWGYTF. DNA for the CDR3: TGTGCCAGTAGTAAGGGACAGCCCAACTGGGGCTACACCTTC.

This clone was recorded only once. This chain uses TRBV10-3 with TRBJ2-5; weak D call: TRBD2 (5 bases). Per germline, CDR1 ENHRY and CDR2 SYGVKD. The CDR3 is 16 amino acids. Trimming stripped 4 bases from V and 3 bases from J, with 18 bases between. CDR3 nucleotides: TGTGCCATCAGTGGTGCGGGTCTGATACGGGAAGAGACCCAGTACTTC. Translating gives CAISGAGLIREETQYF.

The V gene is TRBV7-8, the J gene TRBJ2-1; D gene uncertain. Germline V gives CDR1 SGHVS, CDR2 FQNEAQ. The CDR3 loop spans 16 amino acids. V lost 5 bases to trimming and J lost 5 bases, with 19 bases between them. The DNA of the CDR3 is TGTGCCAGCAGCCCGACTGCAGTCCCCAACAACAATGAGCAGTTCTTC. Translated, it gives CASSPTAVPNNNEQFF. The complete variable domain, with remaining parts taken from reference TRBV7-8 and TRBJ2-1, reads GAGVSQSPRYKVAKRGQDVALRCDPISGHVSLFWYQQALGQGPEFLTYFQNEAQLDKSGLPSDRFFAERPEGSVSTLKIQRTQQEDSAVYLCASSPTAVPNNNEQFFGPGTRLTVL.

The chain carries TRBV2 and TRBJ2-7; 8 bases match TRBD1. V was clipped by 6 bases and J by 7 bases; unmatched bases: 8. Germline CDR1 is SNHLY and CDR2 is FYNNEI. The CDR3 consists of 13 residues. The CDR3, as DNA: TGTGCCAGCAGGGGTGGACAGGGAGGAGAGCAGTACTTC. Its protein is CASRGGQGGEQYF.

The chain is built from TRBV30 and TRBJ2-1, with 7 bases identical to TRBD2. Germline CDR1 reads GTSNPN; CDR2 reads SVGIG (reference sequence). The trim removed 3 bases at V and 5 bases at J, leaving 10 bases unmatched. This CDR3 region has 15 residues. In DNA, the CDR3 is TGTGCCTGGAGCGTCCGCGGGAGAATCGACAATGAGCAGTTCTTC. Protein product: CAWSVRGRIDNEQFF.

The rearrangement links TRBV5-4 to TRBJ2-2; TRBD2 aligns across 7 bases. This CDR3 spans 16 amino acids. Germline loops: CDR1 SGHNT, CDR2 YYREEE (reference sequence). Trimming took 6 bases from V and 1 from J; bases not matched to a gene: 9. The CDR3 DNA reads TGTGCCAGCAACCCCGGGGGGAGCTGGAACACCGGGGAGCTGTTTTTT. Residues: CASNPGGSWNTGELFF.

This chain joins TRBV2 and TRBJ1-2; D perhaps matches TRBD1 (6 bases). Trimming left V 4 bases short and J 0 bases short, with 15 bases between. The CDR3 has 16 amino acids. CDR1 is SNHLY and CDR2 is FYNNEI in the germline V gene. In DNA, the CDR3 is TGTGCCAGCAGTGGGGGGGGGCGGACGTCTAACTATGGCTACACCTTC. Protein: CASSGGGRTSNYGYTF.

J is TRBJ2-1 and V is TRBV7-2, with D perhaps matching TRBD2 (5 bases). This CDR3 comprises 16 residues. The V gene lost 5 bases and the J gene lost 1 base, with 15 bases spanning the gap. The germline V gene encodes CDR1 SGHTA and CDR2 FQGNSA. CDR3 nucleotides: TGTGCCAGCAGCCTCCTCGGGGTAAAGTCCTACAATGAGCAGTTCTTC. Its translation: CASSLLGVKSYNEQFF.

CDR3 residues: CSVRGGSGNYEQYF. DNA of the CDR3: TGCAGCGTTCGCGGGGGTAGCGGGAACTACGAGCAGTACTTC. The chain uses TRBV29-1 and TRBJ2-7; 8 bases match TRBD2. Germline CDR1 is SQVTM and CDR2 is ANQGSEA. The CDR3 has 14 amino acids. The V and J ends lost 5 bases and 3 bases, in that order; junction bases with no gene match: 9.

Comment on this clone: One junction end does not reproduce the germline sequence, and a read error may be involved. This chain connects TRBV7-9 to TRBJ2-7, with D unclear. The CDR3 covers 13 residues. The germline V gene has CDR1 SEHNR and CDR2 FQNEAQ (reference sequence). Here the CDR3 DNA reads TGTTCCAGCAGCTCCTTAGCTCGTGGCGAGCAGTACTTC. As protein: CSSSSLARGEQYF. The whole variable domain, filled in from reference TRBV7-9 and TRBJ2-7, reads DTGVSQNPRHKITKRGQNVTFRCDPISEHNRLYWYRQTLGQGPEFLTYFQNEAQLEKSRLLSDRFSAERPKGSFSTLEIQRTEQGDSAMYLCSSSSLARGEQYFGPGTRLTVT.

The CDR3 sequence is CASIDRGFSYEQYF. CDR3 DNA sequence: TGTGCCTCCATCGACAGGGGGTTCTCCTACGAGCAGTACTTC. This chain connects TRBV30 to TRBJ2-7; 9 bases are a match to TRBD1. The V and J ends lost 7 bases and 0 bases, in that order; junction bases with no gene match: 7. There are 14 residues in the CDR3. Germline CDR1 is GTSNPN and CDR2 is SVGIG (reference sequence).

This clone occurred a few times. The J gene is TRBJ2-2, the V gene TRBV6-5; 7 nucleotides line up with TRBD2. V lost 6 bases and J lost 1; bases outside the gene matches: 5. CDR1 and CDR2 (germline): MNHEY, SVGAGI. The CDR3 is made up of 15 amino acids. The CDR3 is CASRSSGVNTGELFF. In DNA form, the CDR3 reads TGTGCCAGCAGGTCTAGCGGTGTGAACACCGGGGAGCTGTTTTTT.

The CDR3 is CASSPRGDAYTEAFF. DNA of the CDR3: TGTGCCAGCTCACCACGGGGGGACGCCTACACTGAAGCTTTCTTT. The chain combines TRBV18 with TRBJ1-1; D possibly corresponds to TRBD1 (5 bases). CDR1 and CDR2 from the germline V gene are KGHSH and LQKENI. Deletions cut 1 base from V and 3 bases from J, with 12 bases between. CDR3 length: 15 residues.

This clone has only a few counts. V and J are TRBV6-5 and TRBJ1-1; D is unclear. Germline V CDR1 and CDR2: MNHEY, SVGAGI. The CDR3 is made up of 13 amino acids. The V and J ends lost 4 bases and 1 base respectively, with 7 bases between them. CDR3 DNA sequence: TGTGCCAGCAGTTCTCCGGGGAACACTGAAGCTTTCTTT. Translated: CASSSPGNTEAFF.

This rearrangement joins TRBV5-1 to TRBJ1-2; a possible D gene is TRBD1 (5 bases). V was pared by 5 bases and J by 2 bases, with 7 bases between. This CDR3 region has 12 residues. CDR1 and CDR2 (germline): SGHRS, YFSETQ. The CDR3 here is CASSGQNYGYTF. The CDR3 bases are TGCGCCAGCAGTGGACAAAACTATGGCTACACCTTC.

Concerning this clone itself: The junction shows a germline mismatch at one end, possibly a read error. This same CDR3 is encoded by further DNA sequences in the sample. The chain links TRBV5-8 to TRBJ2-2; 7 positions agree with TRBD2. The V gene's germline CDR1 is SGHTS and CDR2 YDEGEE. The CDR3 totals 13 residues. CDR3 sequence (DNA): TGCGCCAGCAGCTTCGGTGATCCGGGAGGGCTGTTTTTT. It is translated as CASSFGDPGGLFF.